This is a list of T cell receptor beta chains from one sample in a study of blood T cell repertoires in COVID-19. Data came from immunoSEQ multiplex PCR; TCRdb stores just in-frame clones and leaves some out. The sample has about 170,000 clones, 92% seen once. Sequencing input: peripheral blood. The receptors here all came from a man aged 25-45 years with COVID-19, enrolled during active disease. Both conserved end residues are part of each CDR3.

v_call: TRBV27
j_call: TRBJ2-5
cdr3_aa: CASGDRGGFSETQYF

v_call: TRBV18
j_call: TRBJ2-2
cdr3_aa: CASSPVQGNTGELFF

v_call: TRBV3-1/TRBV3-2
j_call: TRBJ2-3
cdr3_aa: CASSQDLVRADTQYF

v_call: TRBV5-1
j_call: TRBJ2-2
cdr3_aa: CASSLRVLPDSTGELFF

v_call: TRBV3-1/TRBV3-2
j_call: TRBJ1-1
cdr3_aa: CASSLRTGGEAFF

v_call: TRBV10-3
j_call: TRBJ1-2
cdr3_aa: CAISESYREFGYTF

v_call: TRBV7-9
j_call: TRBJ1-2
cdr3_aa: CASSPVGTYGYTF

v_call: TRBV24-1
j_call: TRBJ2-1
cdr3_aa: CATSGPGQDIGNEQFF

v_call: TRBV7-9
j_call: TRBJ2-6
cdr3_aa: CASSWDRGRRLPGANVLTF

v_call: TRBV27
j_call: TRBJ2-1
cdr3_aa: CASSSRTSGVNEQFF

v_call: TRBV19
j_call: TRBJ1-3
cdr3_aa: CASEGASSGNTIYF